The 12 T cell receptor beta chains below come from one sample, sequenced in a study of metastatic and nonmetastatic thyroid tumors. Each patient went into thyroid surgery without having received any treatment. TCRdb re-called the PCR reads through MiXCR. The table shows more than 25,000 clones, with 7% to 9% occurring only once. The source material was blood. These receptors were collected from a female donor with papillary thyroid cancer or a benign thyroid nodule (not recorded which). Some clones in this sample may be carry-over from other donors' samples.

This clone was observed at least ten times. The CDR3, as DNA: TGCAGTGCTAGAGATCGTACAGGGGGCGTTAGCTATGGCTACACCTTC. Protein product: CSARDRTGGVSYGYTF. This sequence joins TRBV20-1 and TRBJ1-2; 9 bases agree with TRBD1. V was pared by 0 bases and J by 4 bases, with 9 bases of the junction left unmatched. Germline V gene sequence: CDR1 DFQATT, CDR2 SNEGSKA (reference sequence). The CDR3 covers 16 residues.

This clone was detected once. The chain combines TRBV11-2 with TRBJ1-3; D ambiguous. The CDR3 has 16 residues. Germline lookup yields CDR1 SGHAT and CDR2 FQNNGV. The V end lost 5 bases, the J end lost 0 bases, and 14 bases lay between the germline ends. CDR3 nucleotide sequence: TGTGCCAGCAGCACCTCAACGGGGAGCTCTGGAAACACCATATATTTT. Its translation is CASSTSTGSSGNTIYF.

This clone was recorded at least ten times. The chain has TRBV7-2 and TRBJ2-7; TRBD1 is a possible D gene (6 bases). The germline V and J ends were trimmed by 6 bases and 6 bases, with 18 bases remaining between them. CDR1 SGHTA and CDR2 FQGNSA come from the germline V gene. The CDR3 runs to 14 residues. CDR3 in DNA: TGTGCCAGCAGGGAGGACAGATCAATGGGCGAGCAGTACTTC. Translating it yields CASREDRSMGEQYF.

This clone was recorded many times. V is TRBV6-2 or TRBV6-3 and J is TRBJ2-7; unclear D gene. In germline, CDR1 is MNHEY, CDR2 SVGEGT. The V end was cut by 0 bases, the J end by 3 bases, with 9 bases between. The CDR3 consists of 14 residues. The CDR3 region is CASSYSGKRYEQYF. Written as DNA, the CDR3 is TGTGCCAGCAGTTACTCTGGGAAACGCTACGAGCAGTACTTC.

This clone was counted many times. The V gene is TRBV9, the J gene TRBJ2-7; D remains unclear. The CDR3 is 12 amino acids. V lost 3 bases, J lost 6 bases, and 10 bases lay in between. CDR1 and CDR2 (germline): SGDLS, YYNGEE. The CDR3 loop is CASSAILGEQYF. The CDR3 nucleotides are TGTGCCAGCAGCGCGATACTCGGCGAGCAGTACTTC.

This clone was detected many times. V and J are TRBV18 and TRBJ2-7, with D perhaps matching TRBD1 (6 bases). The V end was cut by 2 bases, the J end by 5 bases, with 13 bases between. The CDR3 loop spans 14 amino acids. Germline CDR1 KGHSH, CDR2 LQKENI. The CDR3: CASSPLGAQDEQYF. The DNA of the CDR3 is TGTGCCAGCTCACCATTGGGGGCGCAGGACGAGCAGTACTTC.

This clone was seen repeatedly, ten times or more. The chain is built from TRBV10-3 and TRBJ2-7; D is unclear. The germline gives CDR1 ENHRY, CDR2 SYGVKD. Deletions cut 8 bases from V and 1 base from J, with 15 bases between. CDR3 length: 14 residues. The CDR3 region is CAIADRPTSYEQYF. Here the CDR3 DNA reads TGTGCCATCGCCGACCGTCCAACATCCTACGAGCAGTACTTC.

This clone was counted ten times or more. This chain uses TRBV5-1 with TRBJ1-1, with TRBD1 identical over 7 bases. V gave up 7 bases and J gave up 1 base; unmatched junction bases: 10. There are 15 residues in the CDR3. Germline V gene data show CDR1 as SGHRS and CDR2 as YFSETQ. CDR3 amino acids: CASETGDIGNTEAFF. The CDR3 DNA reads as TGCGCCAGCGAAACAGGGGACATTGGGAACACTGAAGCTTTCTTT.

This clone was counted many times. The chain combines TRBV11-3 with TRBJ2-7; D may be TRBD2 (5 bases). The CDR3 covers 13 residues. Germline V gives CDR1 SGHNT, CDR2 YENEEA. V was shortened by 3 bases and J by 5 bases, with 11 bases between the two germline ends. The CDR3 protein is CASSLTNFDEQYF. CDR3 nucleotides: TGTGCCAGCAGCTTGACTAATTTCGACGAGCAGTACTTC.

This clone was seen at least ten times. CDR3 region: CSAVPSSYNEQFF. CDR3 in DNA: TGCAGTGCTGTACCCAGCTCCTACAATGAGCAGTTCTTC. The chain employs TRBV20-1 and TRBJ2-1; no definite D call. CDR1 is DFQATT, CDR2 SNEGSKA, per germline (reference sequence). This CDR3 spans 13 amino acids. The V end lost 5 bases, the J end lost 0 bases, and 8 bases lay between the germline ends.

Notes on this clone: The same CDR3 can be traced to other DNA sequences in this sample. The chain recombines TRBV29-1 with TRBJ2-1, with TRBD1 matching over 8 bases. CDR1 and CDR2 from the germline V gene are SQVTM and ANQGSEA. The CDR3 is 15 amino acids. Trimming cost V 4 bases and J 5 bases; bases outside gene matches: 10. For the CDR3, the DNA is TGCAGCGTTGCCGGACAGGGTACCATTAACAATGAGCAGTTCTTC. This gives the protein CSVAGQGTINNEQFF.

This clone appeared many times. The CDR3 nucleotides are TGCGCCAGCAGCCTAGGATGGGGGGACAGTTCACCCCTCCACTTT. This sequence encodes CASSLGWGDSSPLHF. V is TRBV4-3 and J is TRBJ1-6, with 7 bases aligning to TRBD1. V lost 4 bases and J lost 9; bases outside the gene matches: 9. Germline CDR1 and CDR2: LGHNA and YSLEER. The CDR3 has 15 residues.